This T cell receptor (beta chain) originates from a study of cytomegalovirus exposure and HLA in healthy donors. Study-level points and caveats: Reports indicate that TCR beta sequences accurately predicted the HLA-A and HLA-B alleles of most subjects. Researchers reported that three CMV-associated chains were confirmed in vitro as CMV antigen-specific. TCR association rates varied by HLA locus in a later analysis, with DRB1 highest and HLA-C lowest. Earlier analysis looked at TCR beta V segments, and most were productive about 87% or about 30% of the time.

The germline V gene encodes CDR1 SQVTM and CDR2 ANQGSEA. This CDR3 contains 14 residues. PCR involved 60 Vbeta and 13 Jbeta primers. Here immunoSEQ multiplex PCR was the method, and the copy in TCRdb shows in-frame clones only, minus some. The sample has under 150,000 clones, around 82% seen once; the top ten hold around 2.4%. This clone was seen a few times. Its antigen is undetermined. Compared with germline, one end of the junction differs, possibly owing to a read error. The sequencing sample was made of PBMCs. V gene TRBV29-1 combines with J gene TRBJ1-1; maybe TRBD1 (5 bases). This receptor was taken from a man between 50 and 59 years old in good health and CMV-seronegative. The CDR3 coding sequence is TGCAGCGGTGAACCGGACACACCGAACACTGAAGCTTTCTTT. Its protein product is CSGEPDTPNTEAFF. Supplemented by reference TRBV29-1 and TRBJ1-1, the full variable domain reads SAVISQKPSRDICQRGTSLTIQCQVDSQVTMMFWYRQQPGQSLTLIATANQGSEATYESGFVIDKFPISRPNLTFSTLTVSNMSPEDSSIYLCSGEPDTPNTEAFFGQGTRLTVV.